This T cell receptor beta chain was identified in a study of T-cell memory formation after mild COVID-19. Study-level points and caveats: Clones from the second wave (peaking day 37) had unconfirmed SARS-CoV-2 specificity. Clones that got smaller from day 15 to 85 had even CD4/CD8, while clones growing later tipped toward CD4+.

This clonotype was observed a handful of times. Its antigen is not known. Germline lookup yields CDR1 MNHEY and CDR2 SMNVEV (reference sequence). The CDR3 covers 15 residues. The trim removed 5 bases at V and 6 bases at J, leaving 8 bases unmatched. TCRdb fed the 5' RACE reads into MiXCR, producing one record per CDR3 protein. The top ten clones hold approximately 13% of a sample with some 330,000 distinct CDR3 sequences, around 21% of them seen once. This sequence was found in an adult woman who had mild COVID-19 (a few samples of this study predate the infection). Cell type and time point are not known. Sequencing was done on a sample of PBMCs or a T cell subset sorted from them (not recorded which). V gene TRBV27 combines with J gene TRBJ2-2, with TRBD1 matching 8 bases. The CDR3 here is CASSPQTGAAGELFF. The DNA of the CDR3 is TGTGCCAGCAGTCCTCAGACAGGGGCTGCCGGGGAGCTGTTTTTT.